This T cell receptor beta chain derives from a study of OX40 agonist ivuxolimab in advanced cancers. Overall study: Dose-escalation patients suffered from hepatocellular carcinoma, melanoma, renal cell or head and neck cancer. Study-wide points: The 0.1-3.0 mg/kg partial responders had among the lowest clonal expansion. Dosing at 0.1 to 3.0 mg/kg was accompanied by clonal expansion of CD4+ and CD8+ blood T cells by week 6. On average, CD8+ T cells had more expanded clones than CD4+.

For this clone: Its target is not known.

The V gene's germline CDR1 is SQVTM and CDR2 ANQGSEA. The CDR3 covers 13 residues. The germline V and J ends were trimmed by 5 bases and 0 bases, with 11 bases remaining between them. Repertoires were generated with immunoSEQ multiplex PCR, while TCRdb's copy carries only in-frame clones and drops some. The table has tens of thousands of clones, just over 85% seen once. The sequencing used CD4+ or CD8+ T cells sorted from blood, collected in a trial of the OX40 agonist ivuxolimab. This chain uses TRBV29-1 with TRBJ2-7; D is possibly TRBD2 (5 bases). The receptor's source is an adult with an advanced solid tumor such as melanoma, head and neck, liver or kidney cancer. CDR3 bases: TGCAGCGTTACCGGGGTCTTCTCCTACGAGCAGTACTTC. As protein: CSVTGVFSYEQYF.